These T cell receptor beta chains were read from a single sample in a study of T cell responses to AZD1222 COVID-19 vaccine. The table came from immunoSEQ multiplex PCR; TCRdb's copy has only in-frame clones and leaves some out. Among about 120,000 clones listed, 70% to 90% were seen once. Material: peripheral blood, obtained on day 0 of AZD1222 vaccination. The source is an adult in good health. The CDR3 runs from the conserved cysteine through the conserved F or W. D genes are given only for firm matches. Clone size, where shown, is once, few, many, or a class for clones that have expanded.

J gene: TRBJ2-3
clone size: once
V gene: TRBV4-3
D gene: TRBD2
CDR3 DNA: TGCGCCAGCAGCCAAGAGGTACCCGGGGGGAGCACAGATACGCAGTATTTT
CDR3 protein: CASSQEVPGGSTDTQYF

J gene: TRBJ1-2
clone size: NA
V gene: TRBV7-2
D gene: NA
CDR3 DNA: TGTGCCAGCAGCTTCCGGGACACCCTCGATGGCTACACCTTC
CDR3 protein: CASSFRDTLDGYTF

J gene: TRBJ1-5
clone size: NA
V gene: TRBV2
D gene: NA
CDR3 DNA: TGTGCCAGCAGTTTACAGGCGAATCAGCCCCAGCATTTT
CDR3 protein: CASSLQANQPQHF

J gene: TRBJ1-1
clone size: NA
V gene: TRBV5-4
D gene: NA
CDR3 DNA: TGTGCCAGCAGCTTGGCAGGGTCCCTGAAGACTGAAGCTTTCTTT
CDR3 protein: CASSLAGSLKTEAFF

J gene: TRBJ1-1
clone size: once
V gene: TRBV6-5
D gene: TRBD1
CDR3 DNA: TGTGCCAGCAGTTTTAGGACAGGGGGGATGAACACTGAAGCTTTCTTT
CDR3 protein: CASSFRTGGMNTEAFF

J gene: TRBJ2-1
clone size: NA
V gene: TRBV4-2
D gene: TRBD2
CDR3 DNA: TGTGCCAGCAGAAACCTAGCGGGGGGCGTATCGAGCTCCTACAATGAGCAGTTCTTC
CDR3 protein: CASRNLAGGVSSSYNEQFF

J gene: TRBJ2-7
clone size: NA
V gene: TRBV2
D gene: TRBD1
CDR3 DNA: TGTGCCAGCAGTGAATCTTTAGGGGGCGGGTACGAGCAGTACTTC
CDR3 protein: CASSESLGGGYEQYF

J gene: TRBJ2-3
clone size: NA
V gene: TRBV18
D gene: TRBD1
CDR3 DNA: TGTGCCAGCTCACCTCCTGGACAGGGTTCAGATACGCAGTATTTT
CDR3 protein: CASSPPGQGSDTQYF

J gene: TRBJ2-1
clone size: NA
V gene: TRBV7-3
D gene: TRBD2
CDR3 DNA: TGTGCCAGCAGCCCAGGGACTAGCGTGTACAATGAGCAGTTCTTC
CDR3 protein: CASSPGTSVYNEQFF

J gene: TRBJ2-5
clone size: NA
V gene: TRBV28
D gene: TRBD2
CDR3 DNA: TGTGCCAGCAGTCTGACTAGCACTCAAGAGACCCAGTACTTC
CDR3 protein: CASSLTSTQETQYF

J gene: TRBJ2-7
clone size: NA
V gene: TRBV3-1/TRBV3-2
D gene: TRBD2
CDR3 DNA: TGTGCCAGCAGCCAAGATGTGTTAGCGGGCTTAAGCTCCTACGAGCAGTACTTC
CDR3 protein: CASSQDVLAGLSSYEQYF

J gene: TRBJ2-5
clone size: once
V gene: TRBV5-6
D gene: NA
CDR3 DNA: TGTGCCAGCAGCTGGAACCGGGAGACCCAGTACTTC
CDR3 protein: CASSWNRETQYF

J gene: TRBJ2-7
clone size: NA
V gene: TRBV19
D gene: NA
CDR3 DNA: TGTGCCAGTAGTGCCTCTTCGGGGGACGAGCAGTACTTC
CDR3 protein: CASSASSGDEQYF

J gene: TRBJ1-5
clone size: NA
V gene: TRBV6-5
D gene: NA
CDR3 DNA: TGTGCCAGCAGTTACGGGAGGAATCAGCCCCAGCATTTT
CDR3 protein: CASSYGRNQPQHF

J gene: TRBJ1-5
clone size: NA
V gene: TRBV5-5
D gene: NA
CDR3 DNA: TGTGCCAGCAGGGCACAGAATAGCAATCAGCCCCAGCATTTT
CDR3 protein: CASRAQNSNQPQHF